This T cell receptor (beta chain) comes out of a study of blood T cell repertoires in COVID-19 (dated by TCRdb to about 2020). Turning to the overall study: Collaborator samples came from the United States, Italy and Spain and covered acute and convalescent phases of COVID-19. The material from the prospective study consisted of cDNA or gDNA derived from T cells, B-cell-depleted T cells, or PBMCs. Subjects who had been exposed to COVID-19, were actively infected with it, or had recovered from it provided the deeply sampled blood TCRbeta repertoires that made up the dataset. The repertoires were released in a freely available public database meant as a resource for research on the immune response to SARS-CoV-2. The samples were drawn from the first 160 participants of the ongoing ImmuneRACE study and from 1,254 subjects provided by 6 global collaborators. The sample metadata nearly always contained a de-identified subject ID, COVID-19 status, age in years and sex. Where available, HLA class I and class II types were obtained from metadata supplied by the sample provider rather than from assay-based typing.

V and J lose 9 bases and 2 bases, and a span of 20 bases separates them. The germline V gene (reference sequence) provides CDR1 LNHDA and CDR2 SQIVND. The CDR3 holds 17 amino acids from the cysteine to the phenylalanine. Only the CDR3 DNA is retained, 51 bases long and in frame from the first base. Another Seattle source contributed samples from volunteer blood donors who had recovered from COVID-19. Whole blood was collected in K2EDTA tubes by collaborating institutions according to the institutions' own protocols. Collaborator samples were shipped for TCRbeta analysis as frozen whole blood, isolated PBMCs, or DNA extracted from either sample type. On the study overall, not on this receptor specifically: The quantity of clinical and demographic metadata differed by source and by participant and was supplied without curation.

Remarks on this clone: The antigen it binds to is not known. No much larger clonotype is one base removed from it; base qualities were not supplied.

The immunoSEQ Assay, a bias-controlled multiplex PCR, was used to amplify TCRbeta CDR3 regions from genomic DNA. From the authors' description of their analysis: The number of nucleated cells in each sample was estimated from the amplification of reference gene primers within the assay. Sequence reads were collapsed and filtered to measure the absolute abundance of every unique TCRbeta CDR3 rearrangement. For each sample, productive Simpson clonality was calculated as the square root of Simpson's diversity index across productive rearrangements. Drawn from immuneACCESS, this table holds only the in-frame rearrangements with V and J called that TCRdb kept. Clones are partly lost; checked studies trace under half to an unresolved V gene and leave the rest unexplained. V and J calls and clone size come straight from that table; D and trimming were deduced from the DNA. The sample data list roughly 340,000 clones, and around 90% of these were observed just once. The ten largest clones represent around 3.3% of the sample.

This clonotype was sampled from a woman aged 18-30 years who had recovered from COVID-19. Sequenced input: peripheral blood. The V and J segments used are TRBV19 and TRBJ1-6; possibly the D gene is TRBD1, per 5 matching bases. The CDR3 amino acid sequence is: CASGYRQSTTYNSPLHF. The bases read TGTGCCAGCGGCTATCGACAGTCTACTACCTATAATTCACCCCTCCACTTT.